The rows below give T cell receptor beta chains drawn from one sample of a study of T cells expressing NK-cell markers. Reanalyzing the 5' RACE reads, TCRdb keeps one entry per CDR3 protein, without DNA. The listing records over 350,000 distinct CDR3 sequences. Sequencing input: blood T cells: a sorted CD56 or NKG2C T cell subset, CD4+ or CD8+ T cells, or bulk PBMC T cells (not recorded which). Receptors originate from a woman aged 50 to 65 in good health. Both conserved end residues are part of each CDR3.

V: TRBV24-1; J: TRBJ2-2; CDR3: CATSDYSGSLNTGELFF
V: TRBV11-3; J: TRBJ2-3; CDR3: CASSSPGTPKDTQYF
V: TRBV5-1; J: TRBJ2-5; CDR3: CASSLLGVTRIRVQETQYF
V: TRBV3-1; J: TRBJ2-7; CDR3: CASSQAAGSSYEQYF
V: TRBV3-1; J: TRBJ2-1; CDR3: CASSQVNTQEGHNEQFF
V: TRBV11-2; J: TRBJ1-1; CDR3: CASSLPGIYTEAFF
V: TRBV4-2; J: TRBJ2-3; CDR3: CASSPRWGDTDTQYF
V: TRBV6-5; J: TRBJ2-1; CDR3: CASSSDLGRETWNEQFF
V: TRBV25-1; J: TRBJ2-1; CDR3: CASSVNRYNEQFF
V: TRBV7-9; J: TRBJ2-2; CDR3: CASSLSSGGELFF
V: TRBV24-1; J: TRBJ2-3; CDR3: CATSDLIAGDTQYF
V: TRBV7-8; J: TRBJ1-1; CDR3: CASSESGLNTEAFF
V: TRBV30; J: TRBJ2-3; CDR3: CAYERLRTDTQYF
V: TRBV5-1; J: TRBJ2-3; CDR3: CASSPSIGRTDTQYF
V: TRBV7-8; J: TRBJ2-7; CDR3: CASSHPGTGYEQYF
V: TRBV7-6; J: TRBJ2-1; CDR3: CASTPSGRRDNEQFF
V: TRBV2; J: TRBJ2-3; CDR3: CASSPAGEDTQYF
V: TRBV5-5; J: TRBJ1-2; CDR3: CASSRTGGTGAGYTF
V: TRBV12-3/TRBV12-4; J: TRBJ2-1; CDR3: CASRPTGSSYNEQFF
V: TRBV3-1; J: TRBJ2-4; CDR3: CASSQAPRTVAKNIQYF
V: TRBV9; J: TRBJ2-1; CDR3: CASSVSPYSYNEQFF
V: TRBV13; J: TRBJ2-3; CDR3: CASSLGRGLTDTQYF
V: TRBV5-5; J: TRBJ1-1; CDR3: CASSLVARNALLNTEAFF
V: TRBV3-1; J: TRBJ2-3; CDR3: CASSQAGSEADTQYF
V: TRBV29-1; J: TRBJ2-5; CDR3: CSVERRVERETQYF
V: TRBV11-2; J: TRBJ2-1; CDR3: CASSPSTAEYNEQFF
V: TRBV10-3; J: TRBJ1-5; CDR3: CAIQNGQSNQPQHF
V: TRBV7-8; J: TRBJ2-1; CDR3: CASSETSKGSYNEQFF
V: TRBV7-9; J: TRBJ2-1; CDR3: CASSSVLQGYEQFF
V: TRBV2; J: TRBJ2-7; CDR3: CASSRLAGVSYEQYF
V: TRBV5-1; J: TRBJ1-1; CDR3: CASSGGTNTEAFF
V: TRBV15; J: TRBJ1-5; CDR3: CATSRGREAQPQHF
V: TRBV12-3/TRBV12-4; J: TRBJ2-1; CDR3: CASSLRGANNEQFF
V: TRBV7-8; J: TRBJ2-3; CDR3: CASSSQVLAGVVDTQYF
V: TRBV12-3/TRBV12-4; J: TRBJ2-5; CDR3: CASSPLTGPQETQYF
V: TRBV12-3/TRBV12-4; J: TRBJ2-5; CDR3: CASSGAEAQYF
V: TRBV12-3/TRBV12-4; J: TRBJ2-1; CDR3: CASSSLSMPGGADEQFF
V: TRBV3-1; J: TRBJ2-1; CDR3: CASSQRGLPYNEQFF
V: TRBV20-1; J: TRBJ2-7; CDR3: CSATPLAGGPGEQYF
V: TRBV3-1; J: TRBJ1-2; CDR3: CASSLSSRIGYTF
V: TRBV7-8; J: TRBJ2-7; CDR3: CASSHRASSYEQYF
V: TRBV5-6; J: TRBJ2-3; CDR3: CASSLKGQETSTDTQYF
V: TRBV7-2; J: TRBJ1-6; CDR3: CASRPTVNSPLHF
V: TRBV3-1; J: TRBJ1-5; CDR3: CASSQKGPGPQHF
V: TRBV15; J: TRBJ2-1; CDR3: CATSRASREQFF
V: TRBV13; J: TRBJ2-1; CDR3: CASSSPTSGEQFF
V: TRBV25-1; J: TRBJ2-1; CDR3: CASSGTRYNEQFF
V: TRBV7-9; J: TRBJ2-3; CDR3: CASSFAGFTDTQYF
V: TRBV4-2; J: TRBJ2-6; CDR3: CASSQFWGRRTGANVLTF
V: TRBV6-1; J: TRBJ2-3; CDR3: CASGSGPDTQYF
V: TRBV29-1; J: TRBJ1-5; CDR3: CSVEAGRNQPQHF
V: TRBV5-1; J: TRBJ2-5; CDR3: CASTSGVQETQYF
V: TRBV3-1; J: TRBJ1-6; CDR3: CASSQVTGDSPLHF
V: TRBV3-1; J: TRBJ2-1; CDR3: CAASRGQSFREQFF
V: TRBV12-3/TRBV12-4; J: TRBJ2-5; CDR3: CASSLLVGLGETQYF